One and the same sample provided the 29 T cell receptor beta chains below, sequenced in a study of blood T cell repertoires in COVID-19. Sequenced by immunoSEQ multiplex PCR; TCRdb stores in-frame clones only, minus some. The sample lists 40,000 to 50,000 clones; around 86% were seen once. The sample was peripheral blood. Every receptor here comes from a woman aged 80 or older with COVID-19, enrolled during active disease.

V is TRBV10-1 and J is TRBJ1-1; D remains unclear. V lost 0 bases and J 2 bases, leaving 13 bases between the germline ends. The germline gives CDR1 WNHNN, CDR2 SYGVQD (reference sequence). The CDR3 runs to 16 residues. DNA for the CDR3: TGCGCCAGCAGTGAGTCGCTGCAGGCTAGCAACACTGAAGCTTTCTTT. This sequence encodes CASSESLQASNTEAFF.

This clone showed up just a few times. This rearrangement joins TRBV18 to TRBJ2-5; D remains unclear. Trimming removed 6 bases at V and 6 bases at J, with 11 bases between. From germline, CDR1 is KGHSH and CDR2 LQKENI. This CDR3 has 12 amino acids. The CDR3 here is CASSHYEKTQYF. Written as DNA, the CDR3 is TGTGCCAGCTCCCATTATGAGAAGACCCAGTACTTC.

This clone has just one count. The chain couples TRBV18 to TRBJ2-5; a possible D gene is TRBD2 (5 bases). Germline values: CDR1 KGHSH, CDR2 LQKENI. V was pared by 0 bases and J by 4 bases, with 9 bases between. CDR3 length: 14 amino acids. CDR3 nucleotides: TGTGCCAGCTCACCACCTGGGGAGTCAGAGACCCAGTACTTC. Residues: CASSPPGESETQYF.

This clone was counted between two and nine times. V is TRBV28 and J is TRBJ1-5, with 7 bases identical to TRBD1. From germline, CDR1 is MDHEN and CDR2 SYDVKM. V shed 3 bases and J 3 bases; nucleotides not matched to a gene: 8. CDR3 length: 16 amino acids. The CDR3 loop is CASSFLGTEANQPQHF. Written as DNA, the CDR3 is TGTGCCAGCAGTTTTTTGGGGACAGAGGCCAATCAGCCCCAGCATTTT.

This chain uses TRBV5-1 with TRBJ1-3; D may be TRBD1 (6 bases). This CDR3 is 18 amino acids long. V lost 0 bases, J lost 2 bases, and 18 bases lay in between. The germline CDR1 and CDR2 sequences are SGHRS and YFSETQ. Here the CDR3 reads CASSLVTGRLGAGNTIYF. In nucleotides, the CDR3 is TGCGCCAGCAGCTTGGTAACAGGGCGACTGGGGGCTGGAAACACCATATATTTT.

V is TRBV25-1 and J is TRBJ1-6; no reliable D call. The CDR3 runs 15 residues. V lost 3 bases and J 4 bases, leaving 10 bases between the germline ends. Germline CDR1 is MGHDK and CDR2 is SYGVNS. CDR3 loop: CASSEADQYNSPLHF. Written as DNA, the CDR3 is TGTGCCAGCAGTGAGGCAGATCAATATAATTCACCCCTCCACTTT.

The chain has TRBV6-5 and TRBJ2-7; 10 bases are shared with TRBD1. CDR1 and CDR2 from the germline V gene are MNHEY and SVGAGI. This CDR3 has 15 amino acids. Unmatched junction bases numbered 3, after V lost 4 bases and J lost 0 bases. CDR3 DNA sequence: TGTGCCAGCAGTTTACGGGACAGGGGCTCCTACGAGCAGTACTTC. It codes for CASSLRDRGSYEQYF.

V gene TRBV2 combines with J gene TRBJ1-4, with D possibly TRBD1 on 5 matching bases. V lost 1 base to trimming and J lost 4 bases, with 13 bases between them. The germline V gene has CDR1 SNHLY and CDR2 FYNNEI. CDR3 length: 16 amino acids. This chain's CDR3 is CASSEELGHINEKLFF. The CDR3 DNA is TGTGCCAGCAGTGAAGAGCTAGGACACATTAATGAAAAACTGTTTTTT.

This chain connects TRBV6-5 to TRBJ1-4; no clear D gene. This CDR3 has 15 residues. The ends were cut back, 0 bases at V and 5 bases at J, with 10 bases in the middle. Germline lookup yields CDR1 MNHEY and CDR2 SVGAGI. This CDR3 is CASSYSIRQNEKLFF. In nucleotides, the CDR3 is TGTGCCAGCAGTTACTCAATAAGACAAAATGAAAAACTGTTTTTT.

This sequence joins TRBV7-6 and TRBJ2-7, with 7 bases fitting TRBD2. The V gene end was trimmed by 2 bases and the J gene end by 4 bases; junction bases not matched to a gene: 8. Germline-derived CDR1 and CDR2 are SGHVS and FNYEAQ. The CDR3 extends over 15 amino acids. The CDR3 protein is CASSLTPGGPYEQYF. CDR3 nucleotides: TGTGCCAGCAGCTTAACTCCGGGAGGACCGTACGAGCAGTACTTC.

This chain links TRBV6-5 with TRBJ2-7, with TRBD1 matching over 7 bases. V lost 6 bases, J lost 7 bases, and 15 bases stayed unmatched. Per germline, CDR1 MNHEY and CDR2 SVGAGI. The CDR3 sequence is 15 residues long. The CDR3 DNA sequence: TGTGCCAGCAGACGAGGACGGGACAGCGCTCCGGAGCAGTACTTC. Encoded protein: CASRRGRDSAPEQYF.

The V and J genes are TRBV15 and TRBJ1-6, with unresolved D. Trimming took 0 bases from V and 5 from J, leaving 2 bases between them. The CDR3 sequence is 13 residues long. Per the germline V gene, CDR1 is LNHNV and CDR2 is YYDKDF (reference sequence). CDR3 residues: CATSRDNNSPLHF. The DNA of the CDR3 is TGTGCCACCAGCAGAGATAATAATTCACCCCTCCACTTT.

The chain couples TRBV28 to TRBJ2-7; D remains unclear. The germline V gene encodes CDR1 MDHEN and CDR2 SYDVKM. The CDR3 is made up of 13 amino acids. Trimming removed 5 bases from V and 1 base from J, with 9 bases in between. The DNA for the CDR3 is TGTGCCAGCAGTCCTCCGGGTTCCTACGAGCAGTACTTC. As protein: CASSPPGSYEQYF.

The rearrangement joins TRBV5-1 to TRBJ2-1; D is perhaps TRBD2 (6 bases). This CDR3 region has 15 residues. Trimming shortened V by 6 bases and J by 8 bases, and 21 bases separated the two germline ends. Germline V gene lookup returns CDR1 SGHRS and CDR2 YFSETQ. The CDR3 protein is CASTPGTYAWDEQFF. DNA of the CDR3: TGCGCCAGCACCCCCGGGACTTACGCCTGGGATGAGCAGTTCTTC.

The chain recombines TRBV11-2 with TRBJ2-7; D uncertain. This CDR3 is 13 amino acids long. Per germline, CDR1 SGHAT and CDR2 FQNNGV. V was shortened by 1 base and J by 2 bases, with 6 bases between the two germline ends. For the CDR3, the DNA is TGTGCCAGCAGCTTAGTTCTACCCTACGAGCAGTACTTC. This gives the protein CASSLVLPYEQYF.

The chain joins TRBV7-2 to TRBJ2-7, with TRBD2 matching over 10 bases. Germline-derived CDR1 and CDR2 are SGHTA and FQGNSA. The CDR3 is made up of 15 amino acids. The V and J ends lost 1 base and 2 bases, in that order; junction bases with no gene match: 2. The CDR3 sequence: CASSLGTSGTYEQYF. As DNA, the CDR3 is TGTGCCAGCAGCTTAGGGACTAGCGGAACCTACGAGCAGTACTTC.

This clone came up once. The chain is built from TRBV4-2 and TRBJ1-5; 10 positions match TRBD1. The germline CDR1 and CDR2 sequences are LGHNA and YNFKEQ. The CDR3 runs to 15 residues. V was pared by 5 bases and J by 8 bases, with 9 bases of the junction left unmatched. The CDR3 sequence: CASSSRDRGNEPQHF. The CDR3 coding sequence is TGTGCCAGCAGCAGCCGGGACAGGGGAAATGAGCCCCAGCATTTT.

The chain combines TRBV7-8 with TRBJ2-7; maybe TRBD1 (5 bases). CDR1 SGHVS and CDR2 FQNEAQ come from the germline V gene. Trimming left V 2 bases short and J 2 bases short, with 10 bases between. The CDR3 totals 14 residues. CDR3 nucleotide sequence: TGTGCCAGCAGCTTAAGCAGGGATACCTACGAGCAGTACTTC. Its protein product is CASSLSRDTYEQYF.

The chain links TRBV24-1 to TRBJ2-7, with 7 bases fitting TRBD2. The CDR3 has 13 residues. CDR1 and CDR2 from the germline V gene are KGHDR and SFDVKD. Losses at the gene ends were 10 bases for V and 2 bases for J; bases not matched to a gene: 7. For the CDR3, the DNA is TGTGCCACATCGACTAGCCCGACCTACGAGCAGTACTTC. It codes for CATSTSPTYEQYF.

V and J are TRBV28 and TRBJ2-6; tentative D call: TRBD2 (5 bases). This CDR3 is built from 19 residues. Germline V gives CDR1 MDHEN, CDR2 SYDVKM. Trimming pared 7 bases from V and 0 bases from J, leaving 22 bases between. The DNA for the CDR3 is TGTGCCAGCAAATATTACTCGATGAGTCGGGACTCTGGGGCCAACGTCCTGACTTTC. It yields the protein CASKYYSMSRDSGANVLTF.

The CDR3 region has the DNA TGTGCCAGCACATCGACAGCAGGAACAGATACGCAGTATTTT. This encodes CASTSTAGTDTQYF. The chain combines TRBV11-2 with TRBJ2-3; tentatively, D is TRBD1 (5 bases). This CDR3 region has 14 residues. Germline V gene data show CDR1 as SGHAT and CDR2 as FQNNGV. The germline V and J ends were trimmed by 7 bases and 3 bases, with 14 bases remaining between them.

The chain couples TRBV19 to TRBJ1-6, with a tentative D call TRBD1 (6 bases). CDR1 and CDR2 (germline): LNHDA, SQIVND (reference sequence). The CDR3 runs 15 residues. The V end lost 2 bases, the J end lost 9 bases, and 14 bases lay between the germline ends. The chain's CDR3 is CASSIKSGVGSPLHF. The CDR3 DNA reads TGTGCCAGTAGTATAAAATCAGGGGTCGGTTCACCCCTCCACTTT.

The V gene is TRBV5-1, the J gene TRBJ1-1; 8 positions agree with TRBD1. J was trimmed by 5 bases and V by 1 base; bases with no gene match: 4. In germline, CDR1 is SGHRS, CDR2 YFSETQ. This CDR3 is 14 amino acids long. The CDR3 DNA sequence: TGCGCCAGCAGCTTGACGGACAGGGCTACTGAAGCTTTCTTT. Its translation: CASSLTDRATEAFF.

The chain recombines TRBV28 with TRBJ1-2; maybe TRBD1 (6 bases). Germline V gene data show CDR1 as MDHEN and CDR2 as SYDVKM. This CDR3 contains 13 residues. V lost 4 bases and J lost 6, with 12 bases in between. The CDR3 reads CASSYQGMDGYTF. Written as DNA, the CDR3 is TGTGCCAGCAGTTACCAGGGGATGGATGGCTACACCTTC.

This clone was picked up one time. DNA for the CDR3: TGTGCCAGCAGCCCCCTGAGAGGCCACACCGGGGAGCTGTTTTTT. It yields the protein CASSPLRGHTGELFF. The chain joins TRBV3-1 (or the pseudogene TRBV3-2) to TRBJ2-2; D is unresolved. This CDR3 has 15 amino acids. Trimming took off 4 bases at V and 3 bases at J, with 12 bases between the two ends. Germline-derived CDR1 and CDR2 are LGHDT and YNNKEL (reference sequence).

V gene TRBV5-1 combines with J gene TRBJ2-7, with 9 bases identical to TRBD1. The V segment lost 1 base and the J segment 6 bases; nucleotides outside the gene matches: 8. The CDR3 is 15 amino acids. Germline lookup yields CDR1 SGHRS and CDR2 YFSETQ. As DNA, the CDR3 is TGCGCCAGCAGCTTGACACAGACAGGGGGAGGCGAGCAGTACTTC. It yields the protein CASSLTQTGGGEQYF. Full variable domain (outside the CDR3, taken from reference TRBV5-1 and TRBJ2-7): KAGVTQTPRYLIKTRGQQVTLSCSPISGHRSVSWYQQTPGQGLQFLFEYFSETQRNKGNFPGRFSGRQFSNSRSEMNVSTLELGDSALYLCASSLTQTGGGEQYFGPGTRLTVT.

The V call is TRBV5-4, the J call TRBJ2-5, with 7 bases that match TRBD2. The CDR3 totals 16 residues. Germline CDR1 is SGHNT and CDR2 is YYREEE (reference sequence). Unmatched junction bases numbered 13, after V lost 3 bases and J lost 5 bases. CDR3 sequence reads: CASSSVAGGLKETQYF. The CDR3 region has the DNA TGTGCCAGCAGCTCTGTAGCGGGCGGGCTAAAGGAGACCCAGTACTTC.

The chain uses TRBV6-1 and TRBJ2-7; D possibly corresponds to TRBD1 (6 bases). From germline, CDR1 is MNHNS and CDR2 SASEGT. V was shortened by 3 bases and J by 3 bases, with 12 bases between the two germline ends. The CDR3 extends over 14 amino acids. In nucleotides, the CDR3 is TGTGCCAGCAGTGACAGGGGAAGGCTCTACGAGCAGTACTTC. It translates to CASSDRGRLYEQYF.

The V call is TRBV18, the J call TRBJ2-1; 7 bases agree with TRBD1. J was trimmed by 5 bases and V by 0 bases; bases with no gene match: 4. This CDR3 has 15 residues. Looked up from germline, CDR1 is KGHSH and CDR2 is LQKENI. The CDR3: CASSPPNRGDNEQFF. CDR3 DNA sequence: TGTGCCAGCTCACCACCGAACAGGGGTGACAATGAGCAGTTCTTC. Drawing the rest from reference TRBV18 and TRBJ2-1, the complete variable domain is NAGVMQNPRHLVRRRGQEARLRCSPMKGHSHVYWYRQLPEEGLKFMVYLQKENIIDESGMPKERFSAEFPKEGPSILRIQQVVRGDSAAYFCASSPPNRGDNEQFFGPGTRLTVL.